This T cell receptor beta chain was obtained from a study of CD8+ T cells in alopecia areata (dated by TCRdb to 2016 to 2019). Study-level background: Treated patients were enrolled in an open-label pilot trial of oral tofacitinib, 5 to 10 mg twice daily, for moderate-to-severe alopecia areata. Tofacitinib was given for 6 to 18 months, followed by 6 months of follow-up off drug to assess delayed response and recurrence. The SALT score, which quantifies the percentage of affected scalp surface area, was used to measure disease severity in treated patients. In both human patients and the C3H/HeJ mouse model, the study applied high-throughput TCRbeta sequencing to look at T cell clonal expansion in alopecia areata. Scalp tissue and sorted CD4+ and CD8+ peripheral blood T cells from patchy and totalis/universalis alopecia areata patients and from healthy controls were covered by human TCRbeta sequencing. Biopsies were taken from tofacitinib-treated patients at baseline and again at 4 and 24 weeks into treatment, and several of those patients also had a later scalp biopsy. Scalp clonality was compared across normal scalp (n=4), patchy alopecia areata scalp (n=8), and alopecia totalis/universalis scalp (n=8). RNA came from the PAXgene miRNA kit for fixed scalp, the miRNeasy kit for PBMCs, and the RNeasy kit for mouse skin. TCRbeta CDR3 regions were amplified by immunoSEQ multiplex PCR with 35 Vbeta forward and 13 Jbeta reverse primers.

Receptor libraries were prepared by the immunoSEQ multiplex PCR assay. RNA was extracted from all samples and reverse transcribed into cDNA as template for TCR sequencing. First-strand cDNA was synthesized using SuperScript III with a 2:1 mix of oligo-dT and random hexamers. A synthetic immune receptor repertoire was used to assess amplification bias, and residual bias was removed computationally. Under the source paper's analysis protocol: After raw reads were preprocessed to remove errors, the CDR3 was defined following IMGT conventions as running from the conserved cysteine to phenylalanine. Clonality was calculated as 1 minus Shannon entropy normalized by log2 of the number of productive unique TCRs. CD4 or CD8 identity of scalp clones was inferred by cross-referencing scalp TCRbeta sequences with sorted blood CD4 and CD8 repertoires. What TCRdb holds here is the immuneACCESS table cut down to in-frame rearrangements. Part of the clones is not present; checked against another copy, under half of the missing clones reflect an unresolved V gene, and the others are unexplained. From that table come the V and J calls and clone size; the DNA was used to work out D and trimming. The sample yields fewer than 250,000 clones; 60% were counted once. The ten biggest clones cover around 0.92% of the sample.

The sample's time point label is to be understood as: 24 weeks on oral tofacitinib. What the treatment or condition label conveys for this sample: oral pan-JAK inhibitor, 5-10 mg twice daily. Lesional scalp punch biopsies and peripheral blood were obtained from alopecia areata patients. After PBMCs were isolated by density centrifugation and stained for CD3, CD4 and CD8, a FACSAria was used to sort CD4+ and CD8+ T cells. The germline V gene (reference sequence) specifies LNHNV as CDR1 and YYDKDF as CDR2. Counted from cysteine to phenylalanine, this CDR3 has 13 amino acids. This entry keeps only the CDR3 DNA: 39 bases, framed from base 1. Trimmed from V: 8 bases; trimmed from J: 0 bases; junction bases lacking a gene match: 0. What the study reported, not specific to this receptor: Shared TCR sequences between patients were less evident than in mice, which may be partly attributable to HLA diversity in the patient population. Tofacitinib significantly lowered scalp clonality and the number of expanded CD8+ clones among the top 100 scalp clones. Because the treated cohort was small and had only one nonresponder, larger studies are needed to examine links between baseline CD8+ expansion and response. Compared with normal scalp, lesional scalp had higher clonality and more expanded CD8+ clones, particularly in alopecia totalis/universalis, a pattern that suggests antigenic drive. Unlike mouse skin, which is dominated by gammadelta T cells, normal human skin has resident alphabeta T cells that are also sequenced, and this complicates analysis of the scalp TCR repertoire. Many expanded lesional clones persisted in scalp and blood during tofacitinib treatment, which may partly explain relapse after stopping treatment.

A remark on this clone: Its antigen is currently not known. No base-level quality is on record; no much larger clone is a single base apart.

Sequences were derived from CD4+ T cells sorted from blood, sampled at week 24, from a patient treated with tofacitinib. The receptor comes from a human donor with alopecia areata. Recombination connected TRBV15 to TRBJ2-3, with 9 middle bases fitting TRBD2. The base sequence is TGTGCCACCCTAGCGGGGAGCACAGATACGCAGTATTTT. Translated, it reads CATLAGSTDTQYF.